Presented here are 22 T cell receptor beta chains from one specimen sequenced in a study of blood T cell repertoires in COVID-19. Profiled with immunoSEQ multiplex PCR; TCRdb holds only in-frame clones, not every one. The top ten clones hold about 5.5% of a sample with 100,000 to 150,000 clones, around 83% of them seen once. Sequencing was carried out using peripheral blood. The receptor set was obtained from a man of 80 years or more with active or convalescent COVID-19.

This clone was counted once. The chain couples TRBV7-9 to TRBJ2-4; 7 bases are a match to TRBD1. This CDR3 spans 16 amino acids. The junction had 7 bases not matched to a gene; V was cut back by 2 bases and J by 3 bases. Germline lookup yields CDR1 SEHNR and CDR2 FQNEAQ (reference sequence). This CDR3 is CASSLRDSGVKNIQYF. The CDR3 nucleotides are TGTGCCAGCAGCTTAAGGGACAGCGGAGTCAAAAACATTCAGTACTTC. The complete variable domain, with remaining parts taken from reference TRBV7-9 and TRBJ2-4, reads DTGVSQNPRHKITKRGQNVTFRCDPISEHNRLYWYRQTLGQGPEFLTYFQNEAQLEKSRLLSDRFSAERPKGSFSTLEIQRTEQGDSAMYLCASSLRDSGVKNIQYFGAGTRLSVL.

This clone was detected a few times. The chain carries TRBV29-1 and TRBJ2-2; D is possibly TRBD1 (5 bases). Trimming left V 3 bases short and J 4 bases short, with 12 bases between. The germline V gene encodes CDR1 SQVTM and CDR2 ANQGSEA. This CDR3 is built from 14 residues. Here the CDR3 DNA reads TGCAGCGTTGATCCAGGGCTACCCACCGGGGAGCTGTTTTTT. Amino acids: CSVDPGLPTGELFF.

V is TRBV10-3 and J is TRBJ1-2; perhaps TRBD1 as D (6 bases). From germline, CDR1 is ENHRY and CDR2 SYGVKD. This CDR3 has 13 amino acids. Trimming stripped 4 bases from V and 6 bases from J, with 12 bases between. Here the CDR3 reads CAISGSGGNGYTF. In DNA, the CDR3 is TGTGCCATCAGTGGATCTGGGGGCAATGGCTACACCTTC.

The chain joins TRBV2 to TRBJ1-5; TRBD1 might be the D (5 bases). The V end was cut by 3 bases, the J end by 7 bases, with 22 bases between. This CDR3 has 17 amino acids. Per germline, CDR1 SNHLY and CDR2 FYNNEI. CDR3 amino acids: CASSDLVQALSVQPQHF. Written as DNA, the CDR3 is TGTGCCAGCAGTGACTTAGTACAGGCCCTGTCCGTCCAGCCCCAGCATTTT.

The gene calls are TRBV6-5 and TRBJ1-2, with TRBD1 identical over 9 bases. Per the germline V gene, CDR1 is MNHEY and CDR2 is SVGAGI. This CDR3 region has 14 residues. J gave up 8 bases and V 11 bases, and 15 bases lay outside the gene matches. The CDR3 region has the DNA TGTGCCGCCGCGAGACAGGGGGGATCTAGCGGCTACACCTTC. Its translation: CAAARQGGSSGYTF.

The V call is TRBV15, the J call TRBJ1-3, with D possibly TRBD1 on 6 matching bases. The CDR3 covers 15 residues. Per germline, CDR1 LNHNV and CDR2 YYDKDF (reference sequence). Trimming stripped 5 bases from V and 3 bases from J, with 14 bases between. CDR3 region: CATSGGGANGNTIYF. CDR3 in DNA: TGTGCCACCAGCGGTGGGGGGGCAAATGGAAACACCATATATTTT. Together with reference TRBV15 and TRBJ1-3, the CDR3 gives the full variable domain: DAMVIQNPRYQVTQFGKPVTLSCSQTLNHNVMYWYQQKSSQAPKLLFHYYDKDFNNEADTPDNFQSRRPNTSFCFLDIRSPGLGDTAMYLCATSGGGANGNTIYFGEGSWLTVV.

The chain recombines TRBV9 with TRBJ1-1; D gene ambiguous. The CDR3 totals 17 residues. V lost 3 bases, J lost 1 base, and 19 bases lay in between. In germline, CDR1 is SGDLS, CDR2 YYNGEE. Written as DNA, the CDR3 is TGTGCCAGCAGCGAACACCGGGTTAGCATTGGGAACACTGAAGCTTTCTTT. It translates to CASSEHRVSIGNTEAFF.

This chain connects TRBV5-1 to TRBJ2-1; TRBD2 matches 8 bases. Per the germline V gene, CDR1 is SGHRS and CDR2 is YFSETQ. Trimming removed 3 bases from V and 5 bases from J; junction bases left unmatched: 10. This CDR3 is 16 amino acids long. CDR3 nucleotides: TGCGCCAGCAGCTACGGGGGGGCTCTCTCGGACAATGAGCAGTTCTTC. Its translation is CASSYGGALSDNEQFF.

Only one count was recorded for this clone. The V and J genes are TRBV11-2 and TRBJ2-2, with D possibly TRBD1 on 5 matching bases. Deletions cut 2 bases from V and 4 bases from J, with 11 bases between. CDR1 is SGHAT and CDR2 is FQNNGV in the germline V gene. CDR3 length: 15 residues. For the CDR3, the DNA is TGTGCCAGCAGCTTATCGTGGGGCGTCACCGGGGAGCTGTTTTTT. Its protein product is CASSLSWGVTGELFF.

The CDR3 region has the DNA TGTGCCAGCGGGGGGGAAGGGGAAGATACGCAGTATTTT. Translated: CASGGEGEDTQYF. The V gene is TRBV3-1 (or the pseudogene TRBV3-2), the J gene TRBJ2-3; 7 nucleotides agree with TRBD2. CDR1 LGHDT and CDR2 YNNKEL come from the germline V gene (reference sequence). This CDR3 has 13 residues. Trimming removed 8 bases from V and 5 bases from J; junction bases left unmatched: 7.

This clone was counted only a few times. The chain recombines TRBV5-4 with TRBJ2-3; TRBD2 matches at 10 bases. CDR1 is SGHNT and CDR2 is YYREEE in the germline V gene (reference sequence). The CDR3 totals 17 residues. With 0 bases clipped from V and 8 bases from J, the junction kept 12 bases outside the gene matches. CDR3 DNA: TGTGCCAGCAGCTTGGGAGCTAGCGGGGGAGCAAGGGTTACGCAGTATTTT. This encodes CASSLGASGGARVTQYF. Based on the CDR3 plus reference TRBV5-4 and TRBJ2-3, the full variable domain is ETGVTQSPTHLIKTRGQQVTLRCSSQSGHNTVSWYQQALGQGPQFIFQYYREEENGRGNFPPRFSGLQFPNYSSELNVNALELDDSALYLCASSLGASGGARVTQYFGPGTRLTVL.

The genes are TRBV2 and TRBJ2-4, with D tentatively TRBD2 (5 bases). The V end was cut by 5 bases, the J end by 6 bases, with 14 bases between. CDR3 length: 14 residues. Germline-derived CDR1 and CDR2 are SNHLY and FYNNEI. The CDR3: CASSPQEELNIQYF. The CDR3 nucleotides read TGTGCCAGCAGTCCCCAGGAGGAGCTAAACATTCAGTACTTC.

J is TRBJ1-1 and V is TRBV11-2; the D is unclear. There are 14 residues in the CDR3. V lost 5 bases, J lost 1 base, and 11 bases lay in between. CDR1 and CDR2 from the germline V gene are SGHAT and FQNNGV. This chain's CDR3 is CASSRAGPNTEAFF. The CDR3 coding sequence is TGTGCCAGCAGCCGCGCGGGCCCGAACACTGAAGCTTTCTTT. Full variable domain (outside the CDR3, taken from reference TRBV11-2 and TRBJ1-1): EAGVAQSPRYKIIEKRQSVAFWCNPISGHATLYWYQQILGQGPKLLIQFQNNGVVDDSQLPKDRFSAERLKGVDSTLKIQPAKLEDSAVYLCASSRAGPNTEAFFGQGTRLTVV.

The V gene is TRBV7-9, the J gene TRBJ2-5; TRBD1 might be the D (5 bases). CDR3 length: 15 amino acids. Trimming pared 1 base from V and 7 bases from J, leaving 16 bases between. Germline V lookup: CDR1 SEHNR, CDR2 FQNEAQ (reference sequence). The CDR3 loop is CASSLGQGPLMTQYF. CDR3 DNA sequence: TGTGCCAGCAGCTTAGGGCAGGGCCCCTTGATGACCCAGTACTTC.

The chain employs TRBV6-5 and TRBJ2-7, with a tentative D call TRBD2 (5 bases). The CDR3 runs to 15 residues. V dropped 0 bases and J dropped 1 base, with 10 bases sitting between them. CDR1 MNHEY and CDR2 SVGAGI come from the germline V gene. For the CDR3, the DNA is TGTGCCAGCAGTTACTCTGTCCGGGAATCCTACGAGCAGTACTTC. Amino acid sequence: CASSYSVRESYEQYF.

The rearrangement links TRBV18 to TRBJ2-7; 7 bases line up with TRBD2. The germline V gene encodes CDR1 KGHSH and CDR2 LQKENI. There are 14 residues in the CDR3. Trimming removed 2 bases from V and 2 bases from J; junction bases left unmatched: 3. Here the CDR3 DNA reads TGTGCCAGCTCACCAGGGCTAGCGGCCTACGAGCAGTACTTC. Amino acid sequence: CASSPGLAAYEQYF.

This chain joins TRBV4-1 and TRBJ2-3; D perhaps matches TRBD1 (6 bases). CDR1 MGHRA and CDR2 YSYEKL come from the germline V gene. Trimming removed 2 bases at V and 9 bases at J, with 9 bases between. This CDR3 comprises 12 residues. This CDR3 is CASSQSGDTQYF. The CDR3 DNA reads as TGCGCCAGCAGCCAATCAGGGGACACGCAGTATTTT.

CDR3 DNA: TGTGCCATCAGGAGACAGGGGGGGGACAATGAGCAGTTCTTC. Amino acid sequence: CAIRRQGGDNEQFF. The chain has TRBV10-3 and TRBJ2-1; 9 nucleotides align to TRBD1. Per germline, CDR1 ENHRY and CDR2 SYGVKD. V was clipped by 6 bases and J by 5 bases; unmatched bases: 5. The CDR3 runs to 14 residues.

CDR3 loop: CASNKNAVPEAFF. The CDR3 DNA follows: TGTGCCAGCAATAAGAATGCAGTTCCTGAAGCTTTCTTT. The gene calls are TRBV7-2 and TRBJ1-1; D gene uncertain. V lost 7 bases and J 6 bases, leaving 15 bases between the germline ends. Germline V lookup: CDR1 SGHTA, CDR2 FQGNSA. The CDR3 consists of 13 residues.

The gene calls are TRBV25-1 and TRBJ1-3; the D is unclear. Germline V gene lookup returns CDR1 MGHDK and CDR2 SYGVNS. This CDR3 contains 12 residues. Trimming left V 8 bases short and J 0 bases short, with 5 bases between. CDR3 nucleotide sequence: TGTGCCAGCGGGAGCTCTGGAAACACCATATATTTT. Amino acid sequence: CASGSSGNTIYF.

A single count supports this clone. This chain links TRBV7-2 with TRBJ1-1; D is unclear. The CDR3 totals 15 residues. CDR1 is SGHTA and CDR2 is FQGNSA in the germline V gene. Trimming took 5 bases from V and 5 from J, leaving 18 bases between them. Here the CDR3 reads CASSLMNSARTEAFF. The CDR3 coding sequence is TGTGCCAGCAGCCTGATGAATTCCGCGAGGACTGAAGCTTTCTTT.

This clone occurred once. The chain couples TRBV7-2 to TRBJ2-7; D might be TRBD1 (6 bases). Germline V gives CDR1 SGHTA, CDR2 FQGNSA. This CDR3 is 15 amino acids long. Trimming removed 0 bases at V and 2 bases at J, with 11 bases between. The CDR3: CASSLARDRTYEQYF. Here the CDR3 DNA reads TGTGCCAGCAGCTTAGCCCGCGACAGGACCTACGAGCAGTACTTC.